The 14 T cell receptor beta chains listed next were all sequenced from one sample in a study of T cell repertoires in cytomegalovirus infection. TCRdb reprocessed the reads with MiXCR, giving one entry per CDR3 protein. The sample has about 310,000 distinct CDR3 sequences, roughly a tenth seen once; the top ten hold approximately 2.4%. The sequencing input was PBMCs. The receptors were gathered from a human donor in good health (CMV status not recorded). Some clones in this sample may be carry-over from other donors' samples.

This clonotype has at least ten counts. The CDR3 DNA sequence: TGTGCCAGCAGCGGCCGGGGCAGCACAGATACGCAGTATTTT. Its protein product is CASSGRGSTDTQYF. The chain has TRBV7-8 and TRBJ2-3; D assignment may be TRBD1 or TRBD2 (5 bases each). This CDR3 is 14 amino acids long. V was trimmed by 5 bases and J by 0 bases, leaving 9 bases between them. Germline V CDR1 and CDR2: SGHVS, FQNEAQ.

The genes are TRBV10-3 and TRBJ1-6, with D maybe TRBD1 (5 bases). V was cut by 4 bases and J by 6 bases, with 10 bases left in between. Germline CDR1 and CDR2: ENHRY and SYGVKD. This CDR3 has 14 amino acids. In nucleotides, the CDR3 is TGTGCCATCAGTGGGGGGGGGGGTAATTCACCCCTCCACTTT. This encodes CAISGGGGNSPLHF.

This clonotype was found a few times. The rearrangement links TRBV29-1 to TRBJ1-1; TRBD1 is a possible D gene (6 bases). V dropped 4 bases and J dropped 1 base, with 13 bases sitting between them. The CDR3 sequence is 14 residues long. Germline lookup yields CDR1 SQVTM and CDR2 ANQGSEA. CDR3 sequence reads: CSVGGGGPNTEAFF. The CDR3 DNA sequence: TGCAGCGTTGGGGGTGGGGGGCCGAACACTGAAGCTTTCTTT.

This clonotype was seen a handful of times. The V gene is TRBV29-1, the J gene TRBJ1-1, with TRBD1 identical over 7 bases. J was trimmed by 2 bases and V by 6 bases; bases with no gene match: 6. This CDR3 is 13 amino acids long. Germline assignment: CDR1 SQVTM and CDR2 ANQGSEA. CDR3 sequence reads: CSVGQGGNTEAFF. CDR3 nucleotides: TGCAGCGTGGGCCAGGGGGGAAACACTGAAGCTTTCTTT.

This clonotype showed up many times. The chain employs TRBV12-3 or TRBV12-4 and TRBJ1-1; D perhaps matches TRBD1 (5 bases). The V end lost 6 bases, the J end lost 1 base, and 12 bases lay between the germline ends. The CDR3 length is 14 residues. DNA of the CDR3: TGTGCCAGCAGGCCGGGACTTTGGAACACTGAAGCTTTCTTT. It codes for CASRPGLWNTEAFF.

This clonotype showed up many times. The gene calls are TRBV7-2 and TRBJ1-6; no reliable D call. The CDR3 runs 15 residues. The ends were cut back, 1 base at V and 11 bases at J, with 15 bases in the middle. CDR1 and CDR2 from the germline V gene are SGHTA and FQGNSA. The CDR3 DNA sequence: TGTGCCAGCAGCTTAGAACGGCCCCCTCGGCCACCCCTCCACTTT. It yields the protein CASSLERPPRPPLHF.

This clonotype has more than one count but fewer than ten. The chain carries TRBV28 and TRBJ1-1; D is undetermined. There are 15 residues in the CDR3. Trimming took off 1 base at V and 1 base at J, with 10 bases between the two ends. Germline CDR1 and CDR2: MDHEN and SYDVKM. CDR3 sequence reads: CASSLSAPGNTEAFF. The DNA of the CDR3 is TGTGCCAGCAGTTTATCCGCCCCAGGGAACACTGAAGCTTTCTTT.

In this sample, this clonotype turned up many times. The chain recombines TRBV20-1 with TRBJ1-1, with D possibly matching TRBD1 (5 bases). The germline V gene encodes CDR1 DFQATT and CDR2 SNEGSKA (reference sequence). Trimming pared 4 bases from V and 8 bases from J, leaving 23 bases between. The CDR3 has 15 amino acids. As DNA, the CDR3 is TGCAGTGCTACCCCCACAGTGCTCGGGGCGCCGGAAGCTTTCTTT. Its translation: CSATPTVLGAPEAFF.

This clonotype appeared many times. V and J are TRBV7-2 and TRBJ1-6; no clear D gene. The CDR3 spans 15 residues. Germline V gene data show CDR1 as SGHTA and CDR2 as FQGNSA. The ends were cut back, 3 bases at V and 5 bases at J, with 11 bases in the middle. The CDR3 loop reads CASSLGRPDNSPLHF. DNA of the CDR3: TGTGCCAGCAGCTTGGGCAGGCCCGATAATTCACCCCTCCACTTT.

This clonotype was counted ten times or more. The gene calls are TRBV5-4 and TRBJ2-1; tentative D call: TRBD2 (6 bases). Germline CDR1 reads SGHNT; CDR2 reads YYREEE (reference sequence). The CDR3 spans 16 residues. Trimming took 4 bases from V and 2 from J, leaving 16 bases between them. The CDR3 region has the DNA TGTGCCAGCAGCCTGGTTGACGGGGGAACCTACAATGAGCAGTTCTTC. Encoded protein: CASSLVDGGTYNEQFF.

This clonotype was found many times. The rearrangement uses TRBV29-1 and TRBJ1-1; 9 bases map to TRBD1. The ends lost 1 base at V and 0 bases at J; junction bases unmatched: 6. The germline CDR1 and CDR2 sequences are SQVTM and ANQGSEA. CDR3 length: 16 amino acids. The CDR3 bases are TGCAGCGTTGAAGTCGGACAGGGGACTATGAACACTGAAGCTTTCTTT. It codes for CSVEVGQGTMNTEAFF.

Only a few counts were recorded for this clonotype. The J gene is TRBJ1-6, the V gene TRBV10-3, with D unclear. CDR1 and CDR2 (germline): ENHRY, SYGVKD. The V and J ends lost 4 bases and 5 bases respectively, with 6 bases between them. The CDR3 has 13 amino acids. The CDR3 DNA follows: TGTGCCATCAGTGTGACGGATAATTCACCCCTCCACTTT. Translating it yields CAISVTDNSPLHF.

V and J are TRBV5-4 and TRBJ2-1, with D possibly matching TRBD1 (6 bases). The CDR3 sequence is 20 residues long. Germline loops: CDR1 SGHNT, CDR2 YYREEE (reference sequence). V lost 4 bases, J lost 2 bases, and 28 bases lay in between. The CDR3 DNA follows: TGTGCCAGCAGCATGGGCGTTGGAACTCGGAAAGGGGGTCCCTACAATGAGCAGTTCTTC. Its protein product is CASSMGVGTRKGGPYNEQFF.

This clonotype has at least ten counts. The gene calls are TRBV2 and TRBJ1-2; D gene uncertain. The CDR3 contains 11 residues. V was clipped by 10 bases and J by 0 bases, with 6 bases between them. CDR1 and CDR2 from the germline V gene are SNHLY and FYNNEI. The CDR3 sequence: CATKSNYGYTF. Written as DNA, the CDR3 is TGTGCCACCAAATCTAACTATGGCTACACCTTC.